The 6 T cell receptor beta chains presented below share a single source sample, sequenced in a study of blood T cell repertoires in COVID-19. Repertoires were generated with immunoSEQ multiplex PCR, while TCRdb's copy carries only in-frame clones and drops some. This sample has 350,000 to 500,000 clones; over 75% occur once, and the top ten carry 1.4% to 1.5%. Source material: PBMCs or T cells enriched from blood (not recorded which). The receptors here all came from a woman aged 18-30 years who had been exposed to COVID-19.

This clone has a single count. The chain links TRBV3-1 (or the pseudogene TRBV3-2) to TRBJ2-7; 13 nucleotides align to TRBD2. Germline CDR1 is LGHDT and CDR2 is YNNKEL (reference sequence). J was trimmed by 4 bases and V by 2 bases; bases with no gene match: 8. This CDR3 comprises 17 residues. The CDR3 loop reads CASSQHDGLAGVYEQYF. DNA of the CDR3: TGTGCCAGCAGCCAACATGATGGACTAGCGGGAGTGTACGAGCAGTACTTC.

The chain combines TRBV25-1 with TRBJ2-3, with 11 positions matching TRBD2. Germline trimming cut 3 bases from V and 3 bases from J; bases unmatched to any gene: 2. Germline V gives CDR1 MGHDK, CDR2 SYGVNS. This CDR3 has 15 residues. The CDR3 spells CASSEGLAETDTQYF. CDR3 nucleotides: TGTGCCAGCAGTGAGGGACTAGCGGAAACAGATACGCAGTATTTT.

This clone was observed once. The rearrangement links TRBV18 to TRBJ2-7; tentative D call: TRBD1 (5 bases). Trimming took off 3 bases at V and 6 bases at J, with 12 bases between the two ends. This CDR3 contains 13 residues. The germline V gene encodes CDR1 KGHSH and CDR2 LQKENI. The CDR3, as DNA: TGTGCCAGCTCACCCGACAGTTATCGCGAGCAGTACTTC. Protein sequence: CASSPDSYREQYF.

The chain joins TRBV7-2 to TRBJ1-2, with TRBD1 matching over 9 bases. Losses at the gene ends were 6 bases for V and 6 bases for J; bases not matched to a gene: 11. Germline V gene data show CDR1 as SGHTA and CDR2 as FQGNSA. There are 15 residues in the CDR3. The CDR3 is CASRPNRGPLDGYTF. In DNA, the CDR3 is TGTGCCAGCAGACCTAACAGGGGGCCGCTAGATGGCTACACCTTC.

On this clone: The junction shows a germline mismatch at one end, possibly a read error. The rearrangement joins TRBV18 to TRBJ1-4; 9 nucleotides match TRBD1. The CDR3 runs to 15 residues. Germline CDR1 is KGHSH and CDR2 is LQKENI. The CDR3 DNA is TGTGCCAGCTCCCCACAGGGGGCACAGGGTGAAAAACTGTTTTTT. Amino acids: CASSPQGAQGEKLFF.

The rearrangement joins TRBV29-1 to TRBJ2-1; no clear D. CDR1 is SQVTM, CDR2 ANQGSEA, per germline. V was pared by 7 bases and J by 1 base, with 8 bases between. The CDR3 is 12 residues long. DNA for the CDR3: TGCAGCGCCGCGTCGTCCTACAATGAGCAGTTCTTC. Translation gives CSAASSYNEQFF.